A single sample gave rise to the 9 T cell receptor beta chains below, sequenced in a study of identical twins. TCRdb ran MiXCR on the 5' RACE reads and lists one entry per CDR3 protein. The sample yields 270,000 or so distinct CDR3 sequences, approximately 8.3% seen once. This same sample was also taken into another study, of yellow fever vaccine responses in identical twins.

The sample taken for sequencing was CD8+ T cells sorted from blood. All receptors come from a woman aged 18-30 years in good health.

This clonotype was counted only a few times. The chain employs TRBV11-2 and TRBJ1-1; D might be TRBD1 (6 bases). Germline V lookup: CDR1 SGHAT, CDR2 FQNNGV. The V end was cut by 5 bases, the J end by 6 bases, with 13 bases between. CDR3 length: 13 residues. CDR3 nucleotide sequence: TGTGCCAGCAGCACAGGACAGCTCGCTGAAGCTTTCTTT. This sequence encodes CASSTGQLAEAFF.

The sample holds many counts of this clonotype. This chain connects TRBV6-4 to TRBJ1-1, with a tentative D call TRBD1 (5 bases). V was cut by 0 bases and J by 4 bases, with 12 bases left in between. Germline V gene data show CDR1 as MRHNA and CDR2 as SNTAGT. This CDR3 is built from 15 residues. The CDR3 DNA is TGTGCCAGCAGTGACTCACCCGGGGGGATCACTGAAGCTTTCTTT. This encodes CASSDSPGGITEAFF.

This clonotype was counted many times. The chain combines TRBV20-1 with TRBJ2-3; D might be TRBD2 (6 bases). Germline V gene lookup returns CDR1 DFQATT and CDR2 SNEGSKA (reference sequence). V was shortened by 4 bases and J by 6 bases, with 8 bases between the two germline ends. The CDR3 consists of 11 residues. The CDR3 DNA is TGCAGTGCTAAGACTAGGGATACGCAGTATTTT. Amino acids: CSAKTRDTQYF.

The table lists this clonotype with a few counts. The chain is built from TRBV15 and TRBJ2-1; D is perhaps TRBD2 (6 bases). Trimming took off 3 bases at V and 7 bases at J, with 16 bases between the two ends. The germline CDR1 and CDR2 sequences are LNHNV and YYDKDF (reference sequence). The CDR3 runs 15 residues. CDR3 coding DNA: TGTGCCACCAGCAGGGAAAATACCGGGACTAATGAGCAGTTCTTC. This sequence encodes CATSRENTGTNEQFF.

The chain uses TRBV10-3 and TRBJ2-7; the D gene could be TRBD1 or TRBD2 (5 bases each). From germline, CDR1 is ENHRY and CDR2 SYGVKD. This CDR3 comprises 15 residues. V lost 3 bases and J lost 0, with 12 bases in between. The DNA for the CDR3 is TGTGCCATCAGTGACCTTCGTGGGGGCTCCTACGAGCAGTACTTC. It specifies CAISDLRGGSYEQYF.

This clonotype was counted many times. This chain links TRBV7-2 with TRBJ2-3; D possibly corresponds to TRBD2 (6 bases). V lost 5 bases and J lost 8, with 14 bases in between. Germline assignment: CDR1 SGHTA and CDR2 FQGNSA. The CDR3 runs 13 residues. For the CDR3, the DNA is TGTGCCAGCAGCCCCCCTGCTAGCGTTACGCAGTATTTT. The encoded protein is CASSPPASVTQYF.

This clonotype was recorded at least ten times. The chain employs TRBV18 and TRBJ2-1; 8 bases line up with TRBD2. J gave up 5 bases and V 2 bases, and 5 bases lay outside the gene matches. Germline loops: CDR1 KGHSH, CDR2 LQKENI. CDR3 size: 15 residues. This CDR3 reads CASSPASGYHNEQFF. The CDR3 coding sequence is TGTGCCAGCTCACCAGCTAGCGGGTATCACAATGAGCAGTTCTTC.

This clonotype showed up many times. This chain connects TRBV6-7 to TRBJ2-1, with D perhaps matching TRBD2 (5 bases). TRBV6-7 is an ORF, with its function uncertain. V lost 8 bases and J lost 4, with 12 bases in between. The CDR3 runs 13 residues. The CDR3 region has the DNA TGTGCCAGCCAGAGGGCTACATACAATGAGCAGTTCTTC. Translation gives CASQRATYNEQFF.

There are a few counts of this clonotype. CDR3 protein: CASSSGQGGQPQHF. Written as DNA, the CDR3 is TGTGCCAGCAGTTCAGGACAGGGAGGTCAGCCCCAGCATTTT. The chain couples TRBV27 to TRBJ1-5, with TRBD1 identical over 8 bases. Germline lookup yields CDR1 MNHEY and CDR2 SMNVEV (reference sequence). The trim removed 4 bases at V and 6 bases at J, leaving 5 bases unmatched. This CDR3 has 14 amino acids.